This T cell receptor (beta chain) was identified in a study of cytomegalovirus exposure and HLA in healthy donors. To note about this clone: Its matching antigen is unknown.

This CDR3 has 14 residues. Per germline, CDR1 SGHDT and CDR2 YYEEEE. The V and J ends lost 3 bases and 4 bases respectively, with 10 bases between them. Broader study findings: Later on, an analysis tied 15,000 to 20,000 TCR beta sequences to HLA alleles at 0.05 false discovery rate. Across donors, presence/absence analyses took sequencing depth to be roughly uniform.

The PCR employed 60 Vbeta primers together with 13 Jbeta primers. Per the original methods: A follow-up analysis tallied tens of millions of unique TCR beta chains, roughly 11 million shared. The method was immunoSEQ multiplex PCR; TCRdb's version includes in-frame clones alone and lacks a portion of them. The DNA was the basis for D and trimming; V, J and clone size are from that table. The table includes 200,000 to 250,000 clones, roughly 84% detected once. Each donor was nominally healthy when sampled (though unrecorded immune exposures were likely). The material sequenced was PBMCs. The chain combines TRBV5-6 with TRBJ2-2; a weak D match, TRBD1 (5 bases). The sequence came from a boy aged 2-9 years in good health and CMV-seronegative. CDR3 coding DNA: TGTGCCAGCAGCTGGACACGTGTCACCGGGGAGCTGTTTTTT. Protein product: CASSWTRVTGELFF.